Listed below are T cell receptor beta chains from one sample, sequenced in a study of tumour-infiltrating T cells in Burkitt lymphoma. The protocol was immunoSEQ multiplex PCR, while the TCRdb copy is restricted to in-frame clones and leaves out a portion. The sample holds tens of thousands of clones; around 31% are singletons and the top ten take roughly 2.8%. The sequenced sample consisted of tumor tissue. The source is a human donor with Burkitt lymphoma. Both conserved end residues are part of each CDR3. D genes are given only for firm matches. The size field is filled for only some rows; it gives once, few, many or a size class.

TGTGCCTGGAGGGGGACAGGGATTTACAATGAGCAGTTCTTC | CAWRGTGIYNEQFF | TRBD1 | TRBV30 | - | TRBJ2-1
TGTGCCAGCAGCTCGAGGGGGGGGACCGAGCAGTACTTC | CASSSRGGTEQYF | - | TRBV11-2 | - | TRBJ2-7
TGTGCCAGTAGCCTGCCAGGTTTGCGGATCGACAGCTATGGCTACACCTTC | CASSLPGLRIDSYGYTF | - | TRBV19 | - | TRBJ1-2
TGTGCCACCGCCGGGGGCGCTTTAGCTAACTATGGCTACACCTTC | CATAGGALANYGYTF | - | TRBV7-2 | - | TRBJ1-2
TGCGCCAGCAGGTCTCCCGGGACAGGGACCTACGAGCAGTACTTC | CASRSPGTGTYEQYF | TRBD1 | TRBV4-1 | - | TRBJ2-7
TGTGCCAGCTCACCGGGGCCTGAAGCTTTCTTT | CASSPGPEAFF | - | TRBV18 | - | TRBJ1-1
TGTGCCTGGAGGGTGTCCCCCGCACAAGATACGCAGTATTTT | CAWRVSPAQDTQYF | - | TRBV30 | - | TRBJ2-3
TGCGCCAGCAGCCAAGTCAAGGGACATAGCTCCTACGAGCAGTACTTC | CASSQVKGHSSYEQYF | - | TRBV4-1 | few | TRBJ2-7
TGTGCCAGCAGTGCGGACAGGGGCGGAGAAAACATTCAGTACTTC | CASSADRGGENIQYF | TRBD1 | TRBV2 | - | TRBJ2-4
TGCAGCGTTGAAGGGGCCCTCGGGACTAGCGGGGGGGGCCACACAGATACGCAGTATTTT | CSVEGALGTSGGGHTDTQYF | TRBD2 | TRBV29-1 | - | TRBJ2-3
TGTGCCAGCAGCTTAGAGACCCCGGCGACAGATACGCAGTATTTT | CASSLETPATDTQYF | - | TRBV7-2 | - | TRBJ2-3
TGTGCCAGCAGCTTACACGGGTCCTATGGCTACACCTTC | CASSLHGSYGYTF | - | TRBV7-8 | few | TRBJ1-2
TGCAGCGTCTCAGACAGGGGCTATGGCTACACCTTC | CSVSDRGYGYTF | TRBD1 | TRBV29-1 | few | TRBJ1-2
TGTGCCGGTCAGCGAACAGCAATAGGGGGTTACACCGGGGAGCTGTTTTTT | CAGQRTAIGGYTGELFF | - | TRBV7-9 | few | TRBJ2-2
TGTGCCAGCAGCTCTCTGTCAGCGGGCTTCGGGGAGCAGTACTTC | CASSSLSAGFGEQYF | - | TRBV5-6 | few | TRBJ2-7
TGTGCCAGCAGCCTGGACCAGGCGGATTCACCCCTCCACTTT | CASSLDQADSPLHF | - | TRBV4-2 | - | TRBJ1-6
TGCGCCAGCAGCTTGGCCGGAATCACTGAAGCTTTCTTT | CASSLAGITEAFF | - | TRBV5-1 | - | TRBJ1-1
TGTGCCAGCAGCAGGGGGGACCTCGGGAACACTGAAGCTTTCTTT | CASSRGDLGNTEAFF | - | TRBV7-8 | once | TRBJ1-1
TGCGCCAGCAGCGGACTCGGGACCAGAGATACGCAGTATTTT | CASSGLGTRDTQYF | - | TRBV4-1 | - | TRBJ2-3
TGTGCCAGCTCACGGCGAGACCCGGAGACCCAGTACTTC | CASSRRDPETQYF | - | TRBV18 | - | TRBJ2-5
TGTGCCAGCAGCTGGACAGGGATAATACTCACTGAAGCTTTCTTT | CASSWTGIILTEAFF | TRBD1 | TRBV5-5 | - | TRBJ1-1